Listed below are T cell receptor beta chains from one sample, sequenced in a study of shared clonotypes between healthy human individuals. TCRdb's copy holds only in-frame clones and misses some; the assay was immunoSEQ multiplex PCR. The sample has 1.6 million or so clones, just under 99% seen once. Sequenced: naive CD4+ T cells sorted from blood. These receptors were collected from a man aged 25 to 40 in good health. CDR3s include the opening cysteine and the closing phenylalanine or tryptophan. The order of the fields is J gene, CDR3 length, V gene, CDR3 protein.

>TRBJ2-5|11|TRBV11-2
CASSERETQYF
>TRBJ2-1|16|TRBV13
CASSFASVSSYNEQFF
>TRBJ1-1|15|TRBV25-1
CASSEYTLGHTEAFF
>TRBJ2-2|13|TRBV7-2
CATRYSPTGELFF
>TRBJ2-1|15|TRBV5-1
CASSLLAGVYNEQFF
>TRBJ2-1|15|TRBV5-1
CASTLDGEGYNEQFF
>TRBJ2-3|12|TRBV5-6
CASSLWTDTQYF
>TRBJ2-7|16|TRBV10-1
CASSRMTSPSFTEQYF
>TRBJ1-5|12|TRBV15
CATSRRGQPQHF
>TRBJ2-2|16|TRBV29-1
CSVRGGASGNTGELFF
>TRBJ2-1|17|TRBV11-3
CASSPPLGLAGAPEQFF
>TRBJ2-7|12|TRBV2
CAGRDRGYEQYF
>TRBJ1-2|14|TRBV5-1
CASSSDGFNYGYTF